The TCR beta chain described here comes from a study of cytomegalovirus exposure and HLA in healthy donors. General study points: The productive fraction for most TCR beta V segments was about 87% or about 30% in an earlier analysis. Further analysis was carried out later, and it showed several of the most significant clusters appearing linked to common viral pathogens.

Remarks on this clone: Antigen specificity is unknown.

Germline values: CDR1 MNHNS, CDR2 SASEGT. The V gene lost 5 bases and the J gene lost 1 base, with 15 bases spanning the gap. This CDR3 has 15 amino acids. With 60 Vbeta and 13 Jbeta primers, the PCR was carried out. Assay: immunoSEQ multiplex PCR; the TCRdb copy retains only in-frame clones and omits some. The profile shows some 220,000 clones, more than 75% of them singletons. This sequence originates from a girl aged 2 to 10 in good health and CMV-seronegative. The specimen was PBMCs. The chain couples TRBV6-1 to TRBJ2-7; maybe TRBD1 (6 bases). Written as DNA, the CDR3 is TGTGCCAGCAGTCCACAGGGATCTCAATCCTACGAGCAGTACTTC. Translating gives CASSPQGSQSYEQYF.